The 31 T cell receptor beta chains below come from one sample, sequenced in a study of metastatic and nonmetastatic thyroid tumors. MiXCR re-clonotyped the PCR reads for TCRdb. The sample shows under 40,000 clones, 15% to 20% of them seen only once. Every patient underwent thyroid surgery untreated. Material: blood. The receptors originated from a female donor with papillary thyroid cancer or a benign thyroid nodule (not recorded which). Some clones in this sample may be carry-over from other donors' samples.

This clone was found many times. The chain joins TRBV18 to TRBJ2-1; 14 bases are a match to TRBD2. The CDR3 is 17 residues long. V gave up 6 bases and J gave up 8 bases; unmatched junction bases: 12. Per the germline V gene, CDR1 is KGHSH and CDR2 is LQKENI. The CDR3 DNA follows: TGTGCCAGCTCCAGCTTAGGGACTAGCGGGAGTGGAGATGAGCAGTTCTTC. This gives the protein CASSSLGTSGSGDEQFF.

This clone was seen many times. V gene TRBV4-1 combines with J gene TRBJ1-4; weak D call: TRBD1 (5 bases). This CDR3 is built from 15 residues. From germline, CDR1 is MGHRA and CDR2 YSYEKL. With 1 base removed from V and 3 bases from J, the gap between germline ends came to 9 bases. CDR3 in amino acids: CASSQAGGANEKLFF. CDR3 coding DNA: TGCGCCAGCAGCCAAGCCGGGGGAGCTAATGAAAAACTGTTTTTT.

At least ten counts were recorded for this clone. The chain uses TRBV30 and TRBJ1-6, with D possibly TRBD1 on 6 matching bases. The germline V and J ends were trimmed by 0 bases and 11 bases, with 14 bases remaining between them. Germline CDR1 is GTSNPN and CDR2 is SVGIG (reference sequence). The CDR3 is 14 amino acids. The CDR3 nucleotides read TGTGCCTGGAGTGTTGGGGGGCCGATTACACCCCTCCACTTT. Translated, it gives CAWSVGGPITPLHF.

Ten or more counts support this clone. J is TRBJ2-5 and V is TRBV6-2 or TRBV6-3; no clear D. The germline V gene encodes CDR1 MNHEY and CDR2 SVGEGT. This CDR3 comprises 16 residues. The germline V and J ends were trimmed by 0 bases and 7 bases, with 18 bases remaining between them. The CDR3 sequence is CASSYSGWPRQWTQYF. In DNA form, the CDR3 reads TGTGCCAGCAGTTACTCGGGGTGGCCCCGCCAATGGACCCAGTACTTC.

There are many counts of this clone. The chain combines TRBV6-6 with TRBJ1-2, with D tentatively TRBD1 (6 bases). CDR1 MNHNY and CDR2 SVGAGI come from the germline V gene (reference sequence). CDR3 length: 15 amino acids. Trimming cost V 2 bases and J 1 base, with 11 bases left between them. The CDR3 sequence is CASSYNGGLNYGYTF. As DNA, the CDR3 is TGTGCCAGCAGTTACAATGGGGGCCTTAACTATGGCTACACCTTC.

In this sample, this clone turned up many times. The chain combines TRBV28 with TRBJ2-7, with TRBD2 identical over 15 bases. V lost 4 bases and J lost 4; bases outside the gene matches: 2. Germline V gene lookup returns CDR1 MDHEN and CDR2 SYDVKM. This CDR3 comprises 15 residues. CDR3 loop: CASSSGTSGRYEQYF. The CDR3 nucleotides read TGTGCCAGCAGTTCCGGGACTAGCGGGAGGTACGAGCAGTACTTC.

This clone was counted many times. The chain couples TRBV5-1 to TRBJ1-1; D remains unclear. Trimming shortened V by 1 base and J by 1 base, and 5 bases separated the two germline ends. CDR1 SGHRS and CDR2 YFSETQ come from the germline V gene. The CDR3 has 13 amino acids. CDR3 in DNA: TGCGCCAGCAGCTTGATTGGGAACACTGAAGCTTTCTTT. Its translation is CASSLIGNTEAFF. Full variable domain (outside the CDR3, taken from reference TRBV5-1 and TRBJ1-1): KAGVTQTPRYLIKTRGQQVTLSCSPISGHRSVSWYQQTPGQGLQFLFEYFSETQRNKGNFPGRFSGRQFSNSRSEMNVSTLELGDSALYLCASSLIGNTEAFFGQGTRLTVV.

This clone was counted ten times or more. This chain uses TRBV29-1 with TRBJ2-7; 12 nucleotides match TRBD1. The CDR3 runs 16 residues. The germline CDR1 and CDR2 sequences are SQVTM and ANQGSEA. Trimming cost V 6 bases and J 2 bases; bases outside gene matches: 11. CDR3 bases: TGCAGCGTGGCCGGGACAGGGGGCGGGGGGGCCTACGAGCAGTACTTC. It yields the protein CSVAGTGGGGAYEQYF.

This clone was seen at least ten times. CDR3 loop: CASSRAGGSGELFF. The CDR3 bases are TGCGCCAGCTCGAGGGCGGGAGGGTCCGGGGAGCTGTTTTTT. This rearrangement joins TRBV10-2 to TRBJ2-2; 9 bases map to TRBD2. The CDR3 runs to 14 residues. In germline, CDR1 is WSHSY, CDR2 SAAADI. V dropped 8 bases and J dropped 6; count of bases not matched to a gene: 7.

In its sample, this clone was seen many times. The CDR3 reads CASSITGTADTQYF. The CDR3 region has the DNA TGTGCCAGTAGTATAACCGGTACCGCAGATACGCAGTATTTT. The rearrangement uses TRBV19 and TRBJ2-3, with D unresolved. The CDR3 totals 14 residues. Germline CDR1 and CDR2: LNHDA and SQIVND (reference sequence). V lost 2 bases and J lost 4, with 10 bases in between.

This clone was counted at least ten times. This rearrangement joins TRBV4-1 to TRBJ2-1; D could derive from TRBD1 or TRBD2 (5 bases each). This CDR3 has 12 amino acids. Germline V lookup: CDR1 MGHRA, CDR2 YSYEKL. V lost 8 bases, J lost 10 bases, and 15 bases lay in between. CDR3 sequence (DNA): TGCGCCAGCCAGGCCGTGGGGGACGAGCAGTTCTTC. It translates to CASQAVGDEQFF.

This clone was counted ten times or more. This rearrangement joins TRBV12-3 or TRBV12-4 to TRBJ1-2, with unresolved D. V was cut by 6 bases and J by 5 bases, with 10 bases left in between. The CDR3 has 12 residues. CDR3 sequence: CASSLGLYGYTF. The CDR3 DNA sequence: TGTGCCAGCAGCCTGGGGTTATATGGCTACACCTTC.

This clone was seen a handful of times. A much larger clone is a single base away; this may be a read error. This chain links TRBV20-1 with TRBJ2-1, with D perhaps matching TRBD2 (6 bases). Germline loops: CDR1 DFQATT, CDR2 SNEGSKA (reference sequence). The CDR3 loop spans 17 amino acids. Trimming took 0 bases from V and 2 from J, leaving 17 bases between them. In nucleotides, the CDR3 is TGCAGTGCTAGAGATCCCAAACTAGCCCCTCCCTACAATGAGCAGTTCTTC. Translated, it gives CSARDPKLAPPYNEQFF.

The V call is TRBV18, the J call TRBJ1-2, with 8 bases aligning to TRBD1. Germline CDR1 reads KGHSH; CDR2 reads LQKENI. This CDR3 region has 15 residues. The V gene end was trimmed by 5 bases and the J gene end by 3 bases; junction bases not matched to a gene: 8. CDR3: CASSAIQGADYGYTF. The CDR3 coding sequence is TGTGCCAGCTCAGCGATCCAGGGGGCGGACTATGGCTACACCTTC.

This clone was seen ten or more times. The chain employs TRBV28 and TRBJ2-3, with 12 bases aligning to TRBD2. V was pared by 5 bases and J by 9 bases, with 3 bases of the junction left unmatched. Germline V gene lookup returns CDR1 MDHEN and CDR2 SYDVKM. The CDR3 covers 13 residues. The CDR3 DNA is TGTGCCAGCAGTCCTACTAGCGGGAGGACGCAGTATTTT. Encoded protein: CASSPTSGRTQYF. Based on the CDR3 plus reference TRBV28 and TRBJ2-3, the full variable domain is DVKVTQSSRYLVKRTGEKVFLECVQDMDHENMFWYRQDPGLGLRLIYFSYDVKMKEKGDIPEGYSVSREKKERFSLILESASTNQTSMYLCASSPTSGRTQYFGPGTRLTVL.

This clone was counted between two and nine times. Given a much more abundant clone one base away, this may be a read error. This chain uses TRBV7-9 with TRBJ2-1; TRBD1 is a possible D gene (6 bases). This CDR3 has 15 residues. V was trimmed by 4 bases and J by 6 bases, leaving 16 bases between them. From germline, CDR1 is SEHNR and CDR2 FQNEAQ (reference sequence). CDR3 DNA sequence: TGTGCCAGCAGCTCCGGGACACATAGGGTCAATGAGCAGTTCTTC. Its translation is CASSSGTHRVNEQFF.

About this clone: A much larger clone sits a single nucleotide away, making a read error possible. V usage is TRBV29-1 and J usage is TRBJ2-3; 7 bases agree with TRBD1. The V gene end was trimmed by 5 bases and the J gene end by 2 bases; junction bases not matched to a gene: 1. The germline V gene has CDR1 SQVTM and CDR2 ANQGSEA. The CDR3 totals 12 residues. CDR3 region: CSVTGVTDTQYF. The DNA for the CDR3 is TGCAGCGTTACAGGGGTCACAGATACGCAGTATTTT.

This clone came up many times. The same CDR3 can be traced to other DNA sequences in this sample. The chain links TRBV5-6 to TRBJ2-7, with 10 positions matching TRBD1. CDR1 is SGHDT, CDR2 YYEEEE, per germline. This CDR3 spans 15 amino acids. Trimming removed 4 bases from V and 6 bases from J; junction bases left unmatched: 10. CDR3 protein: CASSRGTGALGEQYF. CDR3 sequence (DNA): TGTGCCAGCAGCAGAGGGACAGGGGCTTTAGGCGAGCAGTACTTC.

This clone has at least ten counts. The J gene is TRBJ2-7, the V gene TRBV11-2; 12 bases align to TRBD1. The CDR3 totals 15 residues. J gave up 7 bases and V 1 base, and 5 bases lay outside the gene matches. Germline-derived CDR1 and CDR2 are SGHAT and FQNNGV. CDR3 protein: CASSLGGQGAREQYF. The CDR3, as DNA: TGTGCCAGCAGCTTAGGGGGACAGGGGGCGAGGGAGCAGTACTTC.

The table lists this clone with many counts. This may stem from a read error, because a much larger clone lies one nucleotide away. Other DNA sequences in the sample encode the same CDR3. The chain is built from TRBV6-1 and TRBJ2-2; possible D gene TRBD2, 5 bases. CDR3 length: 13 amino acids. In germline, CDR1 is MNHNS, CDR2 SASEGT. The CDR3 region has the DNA TGTGCCAGCAGACACCTGATTACCGGGGAACTGTTTTTT. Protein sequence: CASRHLITGELFF.

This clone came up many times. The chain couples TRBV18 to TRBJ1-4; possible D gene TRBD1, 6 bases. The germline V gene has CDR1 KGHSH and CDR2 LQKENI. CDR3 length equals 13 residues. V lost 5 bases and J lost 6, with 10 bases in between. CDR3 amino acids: CASSTGWDEKLFF. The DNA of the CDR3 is TGTGCCAGCTCAACAGGGTGGGATGAAAAACTGTTTTTT.

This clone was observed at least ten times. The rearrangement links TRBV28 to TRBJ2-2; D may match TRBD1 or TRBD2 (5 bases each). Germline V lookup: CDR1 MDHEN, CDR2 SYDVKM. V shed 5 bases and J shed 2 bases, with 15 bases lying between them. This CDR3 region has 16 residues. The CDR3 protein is CASSKPGTDNTGELFF. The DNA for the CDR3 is TGTGCCAGCAGTAAACCCGGGACGGACAACACCGGGGAGCTGTTTTTT. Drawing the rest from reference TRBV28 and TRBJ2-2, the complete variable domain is DVKVTQSSRYLVKRTGEKVFLECVQDMDHENMFWYRQDPGLGLRLIYFSYDVKMKEKGDIPEGYSVSREKKERFSLILESASTNQTSMYLCASSKPGTDNTGELFFGEGSRLTVL.

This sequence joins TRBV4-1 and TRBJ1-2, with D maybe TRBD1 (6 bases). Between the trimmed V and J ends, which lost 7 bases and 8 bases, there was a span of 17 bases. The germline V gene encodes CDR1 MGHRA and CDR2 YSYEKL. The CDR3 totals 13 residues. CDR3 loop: CASIAEGGEGYTF. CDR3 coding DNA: TGCGCCAGCATCGCCGAGGGGGGCGAGGGCTACACCTTC.

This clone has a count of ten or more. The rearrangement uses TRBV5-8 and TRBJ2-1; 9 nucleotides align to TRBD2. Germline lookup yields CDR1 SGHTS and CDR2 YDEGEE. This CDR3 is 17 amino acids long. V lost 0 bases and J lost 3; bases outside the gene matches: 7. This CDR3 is CASSLDISGRDYNEQFF. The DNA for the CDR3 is TGTGCCAGCAGCTTGGATATTAGCGGGAGAGACTACAATGAGCAGTTCTTC.

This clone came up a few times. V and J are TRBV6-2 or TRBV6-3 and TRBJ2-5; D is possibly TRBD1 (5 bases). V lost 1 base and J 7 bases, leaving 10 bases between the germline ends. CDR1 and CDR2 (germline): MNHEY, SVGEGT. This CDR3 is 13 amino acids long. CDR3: CASSYLGRRTQYF. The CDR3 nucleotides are TGTGCCAGCAGTTACTTGGGGCGAAGGACCCAGTACTTC.

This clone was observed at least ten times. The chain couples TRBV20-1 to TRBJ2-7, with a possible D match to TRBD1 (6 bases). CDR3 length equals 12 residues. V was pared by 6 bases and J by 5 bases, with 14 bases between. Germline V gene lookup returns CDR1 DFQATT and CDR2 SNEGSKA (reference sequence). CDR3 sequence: CSAGWGRDEQYF. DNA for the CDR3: TGCAGTGCGGGGTGGGGGCGCGACGAGCAGTACTTC.

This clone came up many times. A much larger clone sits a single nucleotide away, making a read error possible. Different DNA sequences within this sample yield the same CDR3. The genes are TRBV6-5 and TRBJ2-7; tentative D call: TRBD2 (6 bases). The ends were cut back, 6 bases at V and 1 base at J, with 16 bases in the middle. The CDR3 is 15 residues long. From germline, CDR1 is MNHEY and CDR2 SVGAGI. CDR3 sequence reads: CASRLLGGGSYEQYF. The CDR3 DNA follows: TGTGCCAGCAGACTACTCGGGGGTGGGTCCTACGAGCAGTACTTC.

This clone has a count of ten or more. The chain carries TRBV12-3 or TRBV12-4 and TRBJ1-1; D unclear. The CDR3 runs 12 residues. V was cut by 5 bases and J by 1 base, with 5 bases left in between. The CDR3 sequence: CASSTENTEAFF. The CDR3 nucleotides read TGTGCCAGCAGTACAGAGAACACTGAAGCTTTCTTT.

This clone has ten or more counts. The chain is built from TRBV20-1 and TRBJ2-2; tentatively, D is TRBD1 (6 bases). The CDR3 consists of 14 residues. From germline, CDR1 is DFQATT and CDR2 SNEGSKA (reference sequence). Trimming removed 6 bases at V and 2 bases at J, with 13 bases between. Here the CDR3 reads CSATGHLNTGELFF. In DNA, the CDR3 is TGCAGTGCAACGGGACACCTAAACACCGGGGAGCTGTTTTTT.

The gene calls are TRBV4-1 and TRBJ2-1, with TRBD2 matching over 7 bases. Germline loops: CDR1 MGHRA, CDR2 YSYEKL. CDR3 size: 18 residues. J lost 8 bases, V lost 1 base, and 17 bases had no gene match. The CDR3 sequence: CASSQVVTGGSSSYEQFF. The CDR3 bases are TGCGCCAGCAGCCAAGTAGTTACGGGCGGGAGCTCTTCCTATGAGCAGTTCTTC.

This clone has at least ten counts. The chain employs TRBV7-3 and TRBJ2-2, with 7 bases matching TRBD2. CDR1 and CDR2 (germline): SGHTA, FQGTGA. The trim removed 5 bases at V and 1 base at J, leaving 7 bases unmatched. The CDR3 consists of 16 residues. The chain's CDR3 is CASSPLAHLNTGELFF. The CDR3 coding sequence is TGTGCCAGCAGCCCACTAGCGCATTTGAACACCGGGGAGCTGTTTTTT.